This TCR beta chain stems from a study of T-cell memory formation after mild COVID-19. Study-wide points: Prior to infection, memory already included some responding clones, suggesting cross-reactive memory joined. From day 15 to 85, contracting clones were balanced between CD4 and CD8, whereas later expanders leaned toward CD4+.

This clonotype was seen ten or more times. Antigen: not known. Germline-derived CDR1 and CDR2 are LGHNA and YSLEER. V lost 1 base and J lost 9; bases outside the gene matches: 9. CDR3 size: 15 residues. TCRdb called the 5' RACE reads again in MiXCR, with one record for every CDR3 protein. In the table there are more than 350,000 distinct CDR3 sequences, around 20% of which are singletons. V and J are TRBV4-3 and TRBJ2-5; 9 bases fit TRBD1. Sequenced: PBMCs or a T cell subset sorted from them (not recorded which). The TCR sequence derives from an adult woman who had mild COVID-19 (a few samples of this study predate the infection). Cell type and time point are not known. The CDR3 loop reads CASSQAPGTGRAQYF. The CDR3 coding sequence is TGCGCCAGCAGCCAAGCCCCGGGGACAGGGAGGGCCCAGTACTTC.